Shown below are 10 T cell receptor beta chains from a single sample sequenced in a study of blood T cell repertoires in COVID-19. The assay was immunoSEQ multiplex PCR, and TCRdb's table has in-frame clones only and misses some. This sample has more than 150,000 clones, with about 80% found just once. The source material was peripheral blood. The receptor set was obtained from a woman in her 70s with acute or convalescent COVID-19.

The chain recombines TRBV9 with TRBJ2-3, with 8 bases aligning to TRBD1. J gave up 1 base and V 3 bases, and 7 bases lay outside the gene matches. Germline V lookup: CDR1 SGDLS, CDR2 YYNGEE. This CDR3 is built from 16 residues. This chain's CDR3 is CASSANTGGGTDTQYF. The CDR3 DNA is TGTGCCAGCAGCGCAAACACAGGGGGTGGCACAGATACGCAGTATTTT.

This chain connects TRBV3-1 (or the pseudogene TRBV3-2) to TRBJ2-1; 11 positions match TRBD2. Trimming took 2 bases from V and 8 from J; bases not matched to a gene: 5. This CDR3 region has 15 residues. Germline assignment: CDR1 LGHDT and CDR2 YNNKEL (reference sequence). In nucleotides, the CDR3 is TGTGCCAGCAGCCAAACTAGCGGGAGACTCGATGAGCAGTTCTTC. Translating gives CASSQTSGRLDEQFF.

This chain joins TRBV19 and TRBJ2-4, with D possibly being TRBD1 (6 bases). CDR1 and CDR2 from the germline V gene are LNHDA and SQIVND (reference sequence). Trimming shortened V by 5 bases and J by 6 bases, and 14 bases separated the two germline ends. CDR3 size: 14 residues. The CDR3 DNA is TGTGCCAGTAGTTTCCAGGGGCGAGGAAACATTCAGTACTTC. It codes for CASSFQGRGNIQYF.

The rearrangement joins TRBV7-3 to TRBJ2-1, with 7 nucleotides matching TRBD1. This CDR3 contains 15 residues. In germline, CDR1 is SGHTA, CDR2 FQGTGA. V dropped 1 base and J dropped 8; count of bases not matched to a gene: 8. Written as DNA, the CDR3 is TGTGCCAGCAGCTTAAGCTCGAACACAGGGGATGAGCAGTTCTTC. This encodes CASSLSSNTGDEQFF.

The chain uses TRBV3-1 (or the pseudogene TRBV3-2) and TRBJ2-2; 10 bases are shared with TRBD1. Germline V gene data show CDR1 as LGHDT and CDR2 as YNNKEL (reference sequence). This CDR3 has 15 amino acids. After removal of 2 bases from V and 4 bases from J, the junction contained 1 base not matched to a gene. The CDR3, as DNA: TGTGCCAGCAGCCAAAGGACAGGGGGCACCGGGGAGCTGTTTTTT. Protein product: CASSQRTGGTGELFF.

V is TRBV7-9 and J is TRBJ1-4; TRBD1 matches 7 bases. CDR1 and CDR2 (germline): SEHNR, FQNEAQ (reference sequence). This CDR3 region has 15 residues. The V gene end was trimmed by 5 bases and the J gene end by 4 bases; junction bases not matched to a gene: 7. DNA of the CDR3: TGTGCCAGCAGCCCCCGGGACAGAAATAATGAAAAACTGTTTTTT. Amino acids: CASSPRDRNNEKLFF.

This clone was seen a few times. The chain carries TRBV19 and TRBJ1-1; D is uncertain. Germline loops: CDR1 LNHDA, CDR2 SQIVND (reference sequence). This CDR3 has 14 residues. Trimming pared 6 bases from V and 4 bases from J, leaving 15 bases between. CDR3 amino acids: CASRILRGGTEAFF. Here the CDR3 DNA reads TGTGCCAGTAGGATCCTTCGGGGAGGCACTGAAGCTTTCTTT.

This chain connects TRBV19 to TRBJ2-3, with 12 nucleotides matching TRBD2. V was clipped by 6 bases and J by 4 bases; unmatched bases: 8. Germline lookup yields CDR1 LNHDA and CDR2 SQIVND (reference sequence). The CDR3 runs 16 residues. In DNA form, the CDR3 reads TGTGCCAGTAGCTCCCGATCTAGCGGGGGGGCAGATACGCAGTATTTT. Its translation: CASSSRSSGGADTQYF.

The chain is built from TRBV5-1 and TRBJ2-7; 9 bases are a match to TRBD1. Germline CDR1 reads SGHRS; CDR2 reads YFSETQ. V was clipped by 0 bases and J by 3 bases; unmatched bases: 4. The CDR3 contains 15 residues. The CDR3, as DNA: TGCGCCAGCAGCTTGGTCCGGACAGGGGACTACGAGCAGTACTTC. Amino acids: CASSLVRTGDYEQYF.

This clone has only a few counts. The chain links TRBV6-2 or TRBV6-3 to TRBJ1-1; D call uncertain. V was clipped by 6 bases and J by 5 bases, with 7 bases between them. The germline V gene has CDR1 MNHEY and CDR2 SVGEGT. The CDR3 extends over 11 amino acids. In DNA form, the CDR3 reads TGTGCCAGCAGCCACGGGACTGAAGCTTTCTTT. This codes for CASSHGTEAFF.